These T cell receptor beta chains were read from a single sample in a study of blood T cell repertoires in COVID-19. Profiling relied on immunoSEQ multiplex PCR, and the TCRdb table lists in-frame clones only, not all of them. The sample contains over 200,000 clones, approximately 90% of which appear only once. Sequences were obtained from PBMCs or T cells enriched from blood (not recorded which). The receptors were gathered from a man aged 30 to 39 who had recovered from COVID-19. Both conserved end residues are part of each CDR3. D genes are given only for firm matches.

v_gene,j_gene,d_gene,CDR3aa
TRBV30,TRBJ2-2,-,CAWGGAGELFF
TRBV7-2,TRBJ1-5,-,CASSLDGGRNQPQHF
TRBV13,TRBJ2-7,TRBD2,CASSLGWGATSGKTYEQYF
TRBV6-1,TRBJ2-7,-,CASSEVGFTYEQYF
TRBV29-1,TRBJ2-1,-,CSVEPNRGNEQFF
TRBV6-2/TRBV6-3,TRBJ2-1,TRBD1,CASSYGTGVYGEQFF
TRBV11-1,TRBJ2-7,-,CASSWMGEDEQYF
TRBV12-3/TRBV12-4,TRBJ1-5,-,CASTWGEYQPQHF
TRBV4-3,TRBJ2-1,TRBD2,CASSQHLGLAGNNEQFF
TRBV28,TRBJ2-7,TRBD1,CASRRGQVAYEQYF
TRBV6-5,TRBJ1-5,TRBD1,CASSLRQGHNQPQHF
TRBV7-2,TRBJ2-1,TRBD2,CASSPLAAGAYNEQFF
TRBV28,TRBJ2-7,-,CASQDMRSYEQYF
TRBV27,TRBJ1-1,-,CASSLGGHTEAFF
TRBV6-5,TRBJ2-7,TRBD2,CASSYLAGGPYEQYF
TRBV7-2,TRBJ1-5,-,CASRLREGEQPQHF
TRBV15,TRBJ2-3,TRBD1,CATSRDRQGASDTQYF
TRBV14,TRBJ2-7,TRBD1,CASSQETGESSYEQYF
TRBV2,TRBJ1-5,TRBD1,CASSPGTGPHNQPQHF
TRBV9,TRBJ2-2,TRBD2,CASTPGTSITGELFF
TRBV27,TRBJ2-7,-,CASSLAEHYEQYF
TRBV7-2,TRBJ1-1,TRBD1,CASSFDRGTEAFF
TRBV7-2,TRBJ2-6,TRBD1,CASSSGQGFSGANVLTF
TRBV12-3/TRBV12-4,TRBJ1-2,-,CASRGGYGYTF
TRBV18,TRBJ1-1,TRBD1,CASSPDRETEAFF
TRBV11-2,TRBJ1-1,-,CASSQRQVLTEAFF
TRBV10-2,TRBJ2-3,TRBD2,CATSESGGLFADTQYF
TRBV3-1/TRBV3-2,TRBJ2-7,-,CASSQDLPGSYEQYF
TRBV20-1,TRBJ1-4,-,CSASKGWGENEKLFF
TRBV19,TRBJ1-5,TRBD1,CASRQTTGGYQPQHF
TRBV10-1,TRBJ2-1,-,CASSEPPTYNEQFF
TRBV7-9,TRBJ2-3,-,CASSPARGLRTDTQYF
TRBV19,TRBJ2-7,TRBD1,CASSMAGGNEQYF
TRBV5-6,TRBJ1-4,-,CASSPGSPTNEKLFF
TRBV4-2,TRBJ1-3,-,CASSQDPRPIVSGNTIYF
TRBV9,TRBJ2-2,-,CASSVESAGELFF
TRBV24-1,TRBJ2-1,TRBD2,CATERGSYNEQFF